This TCR beta chain was documented in a study of blood T cell repertoires in COVID-19. Study overall: Some COVID-19 samples were acute and others convalescent; all came from the United States, Italy and Spain.

Enrolled through a virtual design, the participants were between roughly 18 and 95 years of age and came from approximately 25 US areas. Original processing methods: Using reference gene primer amplification, nucleated cell counts were estimated. The assay was immunoSEQ multiplex PCR, and TCRdb's table has in-frame clones only and misses some. V and J calls plus clone size are reproduced from that table; the DNA served to infer D and trimming. The sample records roughly 140,000 clones, around four fifths being singletons. The V end lost 4 bases, the J end lost 5 bases, and 15 bases lay between the germline ends. The CDR3 is 14 amino acids. Germline assignment: CDR1 SGHTS and CDR2 YDEGEE. This clone appeared a few times.

The clonotype comes from a woman in her thirties or forties who had recovered from COVID-19. Sequencing used PBMCs or T cells enriched from blood (not recorded which). The V gene is TRBV5-8, the J gene TRBJ1-2; perhaps TRBD1 as D (5 bases). The CDR3 region has the DNA TGTGCCAGCAGCCGGGACCGGCGGGAGTATGGCTACACCTTC. Protein product: CASSRDRREYGYTF.